This T cell receptor beta chain was captured in a study of T cells after somatic rescue of genetic block. TCRdb keeps only in-frame clones here, not all; method: immunoSEQ multiplex PCR. The sample includes tens of thousands of clones, roughly 92% of them seen just once. The sequence was obtained from a man aged 35-49 years. Sample: peripheral blood mononuclear cells (PBMCs).

CDR3: CASSESGGLAGGIWTDTQYF. CDR3 nucleotide sequence: TGCGCCAGCAGTGAGTCCGGGGGACTAGCGGGGGGGATTTGGACAGATACGCAGTATTTT. This chain joins TRBV10-2 and TRBJ2-3, with TRBD2 identical over 16 bases. With V trimmed by 0 bases and J by 3 bases, 9 bases remained unmatched. Germline CDR1 reads WSHSY; CDR2 reads SAAADI. The CDR3 consists of 20 residues.